This entry lists 20 T cell receptor beta chains sequenced from one sample in a study of T-cell memory formation after mild COVID-19. A single record per CDR3 protein comes from TCRdb applying MiXCR to the 5' RACE reads. The table lists about 340,000 distinct CDR3 sequences, around 15% of them singletons. Sequences were obtained from PBMCs or a T cell subset sorted from them (not recorded which). These receptors were taken from a man younger than 35 who had mild COVID-19 (a few samples of this study predate the infection). Cell type and time point are not known.

The chain carries TRBV4-3 and TRBJ1-2; 7 nucleotides align to TRBD1. CDR3 length equals 14 residues. CDR1 is LGHNA, CDR2 YSLEER, per germline. Germline trimming cut 5 bases from V and 1 base from J; bases unmatched to any gene: 4. The CDR3 is CASSAQGNNYGYTF. The CDR3 DNA follows: TGCGCCAGCAGCGCACAGGGGAATAACTATGGCTACACCTTC.

This clonotype appeared a few times. The rearrangement joins TRBV6-5 to TRBJ2-1, with 8 bases that match TRBD2. This CDR3 contains 15 residues. With 2 bases clipped from V and 3 bases from J, the junction kept 3 bases outside the gene matches. CDR1 MNHEY and CDR2 SVGAGI come from the germline V gene. The CDR3 here is CASSYVGGGYNEQFF. The CDR3 region has the DNA TGTGCCAGCAGTTACGTCGGGGGGGGCTACAATGAGCAGTTCTTC.

This sequence joins TRBV7-2 and TRBJ1-1, with no clear D. Germline V gene lookup returns CDR1 SGHTA and CDR2 FQGNSA. The V gene lost 5 bases and the J gene lost 4 bases, with 14 bases spanning the gap. The CDR3 extends over 14 amino acids. The CDR3 region is CASSALIEGTEAFF. The CDR3 bases are TGTGCCAGCAGCGCGCTTATTGAGGGCACTGAAGCTTTCTTT.

Only a few counts were recorded for this clonotype. The chain couples TRBV7-9 to TRBJ1-2; D may be TRBD1 (6 bases). Germline lookup yields CDR1 SEHNR and CDR2 FQNEAQ (reference sequence). The CDR3 totals 13 residues. Between the trimmed V and J ends, which lost 5 bases and 8 bases, there was a span of 15 bases. In DNA form, the CDR3 reads TGTGCCAGCAGCCAGGGCCGGGACACAGGCTACACCTTC. It translates to CASSQGRDTGYTF.

This clonotype has at least ten counts. The junction shows a germline mismatch at one end, possibly a read error. The chain carries TRBV7-6 and TRBJ2-3; D ambiguous. CDR3 length: 12 amino acids. Germline V gene data show CDR1 as SGHVS and CDR2 as FNYEAQ. As DNA, the CDR3 is TGTGCCAGCAGCCTCAGCAGAGATACGCAGTATTTT. Translating it yields CASSLSRDTQYF. Looking up the rest from reference TRBV7-6 and TRBJ2-3 gives the full variable domain: GAGVSQSPRYKVTKRGQDVALRCDPISGHVSLYWYRQALGQGPEFLTYFNYEAQQDKSGLPNDRFSAERPEGSISTLTIQRTEQRDSAMYRCASSLSRDTQYFGPGTRLTVL.

This chain links TRBV20-1 with TRBJ1-5; tentative D call: TRBD1 (6 bases). The germline gives CDR1 DFQATT, CDR2 SNEGSKA (reference sequence). The CDR3 totals 17 residues. V lost 6 bases and J 2 bases, leaving 23 bases between the germline ends. The CDR3 nucleotides are TGCAGTGCCAGAAGACAGGCGCTACGCGGTGGCAATCAGCCCCAGCATTTT. This sequence encodes CSARRQALRGGNQPQHF.

V gene TRBV4-3 combines with J gene TRBJ1-6; D is unresolved. Germline V CDR1 and CDR2: LGHNA, YSLEER. V shed 0 bases and J shed 2 bases, with 11 bases lying between them. The CDR3 sequence is 17 residues long. CDR3: CASSQDEGVPYNSPLHF. The CDR3 nucleotides are TGCGCCAGCAGCCAAGATGAGGGAGTACCCTATAATTCACCCCTCCACTTT.

This clonotype has at least ten counts. The chain employs TRBV15 and TRBJ2-5, with 11 bases fitting TRBD1. The CDR3 spans 15 residues. Germline V gives CDR1 LNHNV, CDR2 YYDKDF (reference sequence). V dropped 4 bases and J dropped 4; count of bases not matched to a gene: 5. CDR3 in DNA: TGTGCCACCAGCAAGAGGACAGGGGGCGCAGAGACCCAGTACTTC. It translates to CATSKRTGGAETQYF.

The chain employs TRBV20-1 and TRBJ2-1; D may be TRBD2 (7 bases). The germline CDR1 and CDR2 sequences are DFQATT and SNEGSKA (reference sequence). The V and J ends lost 6 bases and 8 bases respectively, with 17 bases between them. This CDR3 is built from 13 residues. The CDR3 is CSAPVGGRDEQFF. CDR3 coding DNA: TGCAGTGCCCCCGTGGGGGGGCGCGATGAGCAGTTCTTC.

The V and J genes are TRBV7-2 and TRBJ2-2; D not certain. The germline V gene has CDR1 SGHTA and CDR2 FQGNSA. The CDR3 is made up of 15 amino acids. V was pared by 2 bases and J by 0 bases, with 7 bases between. The CDR3 sequence is CASSLLTPNTGELFF. The CDR3 nucleotides are TGTGCCAGCAGCTTACTGACACCGAACACCGGGGAGCTGTTTTTT. The variable domain in full, completed from reference TRBV7-2 and TRBJ2-2, reads GAGVSQSPSNKVTEKGKDVELRCDPISGHTALYWYRQSLGQGLEFLIYFQGNSAPDKSGLPSDRFSAERTGGSVSTLTIQRTQQEDSAVYLCASSLLTPNTGELFFGEGSRLTVL.

This clonotype was observed a handful of times. This rearrangement joins TRBV9 to TRBJ2-3; 8 bases are shared with TRBD1. The V gene's germline CDR1 is SGDLS and CDR2 YYNGEE. J lost 3 bases, V lost 0 bases, and 6 bases had no gene match. CDR3 size: 16 residues. The CDR3 here is CASSVGLGQGTDTQYF. As DNA, the CDR3 is TGTGCCAGCAGCGTAGGACTTGGACAGGGTACAGATACGCAGTATTTT.

This clonotype was recorded many times. The chain carries TRBV23-1 and TRBJ2-7, with TRBD2 as a possible D gene (5 bases). TRBV23-1 is classed as an ORF, of uncertain function. This CDR3 spans 15 amino acids. Trimming took 3 bases from V and 0 from J, leaving 12 bases between them. CDR3 sequence: CASSQIGGHSYEQYF. The CDR3 DNA is TGCGCCAGCAGTCAGATCGGCGGGCACTCCTACGAGCAGTACTTC.

This clonotype was detected only a few times. This sequence joins TRBV7-9 and TRBJ2-5; no clear D. Germline V gene data show CDR1 as SEHNR and CDR2 as FQNEAQ (reference sequence). The germline V and J ends were trimmed by 5 bases and 1 base, with 11 bases remaining between them. There are 14 residues in the CDR3. The CDR3 region has the DNA TGTGCCAGCAGCCCCTCCTGGGCCCAAGAGACCCAGTACTTC. Encoded protein: CASSPSWAQETQYF. Combining the CDR3 with reference TRBV7-9 and TRBJ2-5 gives the whole variable domain DTGVSQNPRHKITKRGQNVTFRCDPISEHNRLYWYRQTLGQGPEFLTYFQNEAQLEKSRLLSDRFSAERPKGSFSTLEIQRTEQGDSAMYLCASSPSWAQETQYFGPGTRLLVL.

This clonotype was seen more than once but under ten times. The chain recombines TRBV6-2 or TRBV6-3 with TRBJ2-3; D ambiguous. Germline lookup yields CDR1 MNHEY and CDR2 SVGEGT. The CDR3 has 14 amino acids. The V and J ends lost 4 bases and 1 base respectively, with 9 bases between them. The CDR3, as DNA: TGTGCCAGCAGTTGGCTGGCGGGCACAGATACGCAGTATTTT. Its protein product is CASSWLAGTDTQYF.

The chain joins TRBV11-2 to TRBJ1-6, with D possibly matching TRBD1 (5 bases). CDR3 length: 15 amino acids. CDR1 and CDR2 from the germline V gene are SGHAT and FQNNGV. Trimming removed 1 base from V and 9 bases from J, with 13 bases in between. The CDR3 spells CASSLVRGWGSPLHF. CDR3 DNA sequence: TGTGCCAGCAGCTTAGTGAGGGGTTGGGGTTCACCCCTCCACTTT.

J is TRBJ1-4 and V is TRBV4-3; 8 positions agree with TRBD1. After removal of 0 bases from V and 8 bases from J, the junction contained 8 bases not matched to a gene. Germline loops: CDR1 LGHNA, CDR2 YSLEER. The CDR3 length is 16 residues. CDR3 region: CASSQEMGTGGEKLFF. DNA for the CDR3: TGCGCCAGCAGCCAAGAAATGGGGACAGGTGGGGAAAAACTGTTTTTT.

The chain joins TRBV7-9 to TRBJ2-7; 8 nucleotides align to TRBD2. The CDR3 is 14 amino acids. The ends lost 6 bases at V and 3 bases at J; junction bases unmatched: 7. Germline lookup yields CDR1 SEHNR and CDR2 FQNEAQ (reference sequence). The CDR3 bases are TGTGCCAGCAGTCTCGACGCGGGGGGCTACGAGCAGTACTTC. Translated, it gives CASSLDAGGYEQYF.

This clonotype was found a few times. This rearrangement joins TRBV7-3 to TRBJ2-2, with D maybe TRBD2 (5 bases). CDR1 SGHTA and CDR2 FQGTGA come from the germline V gene. Trimming took off 1 base at V and 6 bases at J, with 12 bases between the two ends. The CDR3 spans 15 residues. CDR3 bases: TGTGCCAGCAGCTTAATGAGGGCGCGTTCCGGGGAGCTGTTTTTT. This gives the protein CASSLMRARSGELFF.

The V and J genes are TRBV7-2 and TRBJ2-7, with 10 bases that match TRBD1. Unmatched junction bases numbered 4, after V lost 3 bases and J lost 2 bases. The CDR3 totals 15 residues. The V gene's germline CDR1 is SGHTA and CDR2 FQGNSA. The DNA for the CDR3 is TGTGCCAGCAGCTTCGCCGGGACAGGGGCCTACGAGCAGTACTTC. Translating gives CASSFAGTGAYEQYF.

The chain uses TRBV25-1 and TRBJ1-2; 7 bases fit TRBD1. J lost 1 base, V lost 5 bases, and 4 bases had no gene match. The V gene's germline CDR1 is MGHDK and CDR2 SYGVNS. This CDR3 comprises 14 residues. The CDR3 loop reads CASSRDSSNYGYTF. The CDR3 DNA sequence: TGTGCCAGCAGTAGGGACAGCAGTAACTATGGCTACACCTTC.